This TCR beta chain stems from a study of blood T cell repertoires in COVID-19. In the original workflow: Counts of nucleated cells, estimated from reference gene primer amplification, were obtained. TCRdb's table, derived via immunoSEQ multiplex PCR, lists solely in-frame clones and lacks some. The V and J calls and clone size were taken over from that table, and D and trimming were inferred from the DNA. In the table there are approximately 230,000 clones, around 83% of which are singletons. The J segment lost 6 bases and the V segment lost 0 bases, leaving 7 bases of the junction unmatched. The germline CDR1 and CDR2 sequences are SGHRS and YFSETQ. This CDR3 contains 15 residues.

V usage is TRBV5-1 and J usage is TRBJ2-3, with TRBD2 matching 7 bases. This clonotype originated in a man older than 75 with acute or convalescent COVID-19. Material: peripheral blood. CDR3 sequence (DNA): TGCGCCAGCAGCTTGGCCGCGGGAGTGGACGATACGCAGTATTTT. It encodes CASSLAAGVDDTQYF.